The 18 T cell receptor beta chains below all came from one sample that was sequenced in a study of radiotherapy plus CTLA-4 blockade in lung cancer. The table came from immunoSEQ multiplex PCR; TCRdb's copy has only in-frame clones and leaves some out. The sample lists about 38,000 clones; 60% to 75% were seen once. The sample here was peripheral blood, taken from a patient treated with radiotherapy plus ipilimumab. Receptors originate from a human donor with non-small cell lung cancer who had stable disease on radiotherapy plus ipilimumab.

The gene calls are TRBV11-2 and TRBJ2-5; 8 bases are a match to TRBD1. Germline-derived CDR1 and CDR2 are SGHAT and FQNNGV. The ends lost 3 bases at V and 2 bases at J; junction bases unmatched: 8. The length of the CDR3 is 16 residues. The CDR3 nucleotides read TGTGCCAGCAGCTTGTCCCGGGACAGGCGTCAAGAGACCCAGTACTTC. Its protein product is CASSLSRDRRQETQYF.

This sequence joins TRBV18 and TRBJ2-5, with D tentatively TRBD1 (6 bases). The end of the DNA aligns better with TRBJ2-7, so the J call may be wrong. Per germline, CDR1 KGHSH and CDR2 LQKENI. The CDR3 consists of 15 residues. CDR3 sequence reads: CASSPGPGVPYEQYF. The CDR3 nucleotides are TGTGCCAGCTCACCGGGGCCAGGGGTCCCCTACGAGCAGTACTTC.

The rearrangement joins TRBV7-9 to TRBJ1-6, with D perhaps TRBD1 (5 bases). The length of the CDR3 is 14 residues. The germline V and J ends were trimmed by 0 bases and 9 bases, with 9 bases remaining between them. Germline-derived CDR1 and CDR2 are SEHNR and FQNEAQ (reference sequence). The CDR3 bases are TGTGCCAGCAGCTTAGCGGGGGTGGGTTCACCCCTCCACTTT. Amino acid sequence: CASSLAGVGSPLHF. Using reference TRBV7-9 and TRBJ1-6 for the parts outside the CDR3, the full variable domain is DTGVSQNPRHKITKRGQNVTFRCDPISEHNRLYWYRQTLGQGPEFLTYFQNEAQLEKSRLLSDRFSAERPKGSFSTLEIQRTEQGDSAMYLCASSLAGVGSPLHFGNGTRLTVT.

The J gene is TRBJ2-3, the V gene TRBV2, with 8 nucleotides matching TRBD2. This CDR3 has 14 amino acids. Looked up from germline, CDR1 is SNHLY and CDR2 is FYNNEI. Unmatched junction bases numbered 10, after V lost 9 bases and J lost 5 bases. The DNA for the CDR3 is TGTGCCAGTACCTTCACGGGGGGGGGAGATACGCAGTATTTT. It specifies CASTFTGGGDTQYF.

The rearrangement uses TRBV10-2 and TRBJ2-5; TRBD2 matches 10 bases. This CDR3 is built from 16 residues. Germline trimming cut 10 bases from V and 0 bases from J; bases unmatched to any gene: 11. In germline, CDR1 is WSHSY, CDR2 SAAADI. DNA of the CDR3: TGCGCCACCCTGGGACTTAGCGGGGGGAACCAAGAGACCCAGTACTTC. The encoded protein is CATLGLSGGNQETQYF.

Judged by abundance, this clone is medium-sized. The rearrangement uses TRBV4-3 and TRBJ1-3; D gene uncertain. This CDR3 region has 15 residues. Germline CDR1 reads LGHNA; CDR2 reads YSLEER. V lost 1 base and J lost 0, with 7 bases in between. In DNA, the CDR3 is TGCGCCAGCAGCCAAGCTATAGCCTCTGGAAACACCATATATTTT. It specifies CASSQAIASGNTIYF.

The chain joins TRBV27 to TRBJ1-5; maybe TRBD1 (5 bases). This CDR3 has 17 amino acids. CDR1 is MNHEY and CDR2 is SMNVEV in the germline V gene (reference sequence). The V and J ends lost 2 bases and 1 base respectively, with 15 bases between them. The CDR3 DNA follows: TGTGCCAGCAGTTTAACCGGCTTGGCAGGGAGCAATCAGCCCCAGCATTTT. Its translation is CASSLTGLAGSNQPQHF.

The CDR3 sequence: CASSQDPGVSEQFF. The CDR3 bases are TGCGCCAGCAGCCAAGATCCCGGCGTTTCCGAGCAGTTCTTC. This chain connects TRBV4-3 to TRBJ2-1; D ambiguous. Germline CDR1 and CDR2: LGHNA and YSLEER. The CDR3 runs 14 residues. V was trimmed by 0 bases and J by 10 bases, leaving 13 bases between them.

The chain uses TRBV11-2 and TRBJ1-1; D call uncertain. V was trimmed by 1 base and J by 7 bases, leaving 10 bases between them. This CDR3 has 13 residues. CDR1 and CDR2 from the germline V gene are SGHAT and FQNNGV. CDR3 sequence: CASSLGVQVEAFF. The CDR3 region has the DNA TGTGCCAGCAGCTTAGGGGTCCAGGTTGAAGCTTTCTTT.

The chain uses TRBV5-1 and TRBJ2-3; D may be TRBD1 or TRBD2 (6 bases each). Germline V gives CDR1 SGHRS, CDR2 YFSETQ. There are 18 residues in the CDR3. Trimming removed 4 bases from V and 3 bases from J, with 24 bases in between. The CDR3 bases are TGCGCCAGCAGCGGTCGGGGGCCCGGTCCGTCTAGGACAGATACGCAGTATTTT. It translates to CASSGRGPGPSRTDTQYF.

The chain employs TRBV7-2 and TRBJ2-3; the D is unclear. Germline V gives CDR1 SGHTA, CDR2 FQGNSA. CDR3 length: 12 amino acids. Trimming took 1 base from V and 8 from J, leaving 7 bases between them. This CDR3 reads CASSLEVGTQYF. The CDR3 nucleotides read TGTGCCAGCAGCTTAGAAGTCGGTACGCAGTATTTT.

The chain links TRBV7-9 to TRBJ1-4; D not certain. The CDR3 extends over 13 amino acids. Trimming cost V 5 bases and J 12 bases, with 16 bases left between them. From germline, CDR1 is SEHNR and CDR2 FQNEAQ (reference sequence). CDR3 amino acids: CASSPLNAKELFF. The DNA of the CDR3 is TGTGCCAGCAGCCCCCTAAACGCGAAGGAACTGTTTTTT.

This chain uses TRBV19 with TRBJ2-2, with 7 nucleotides matching TRBD2. Germline-derived CDR1 and CDR2 are LNHDA and SQIVND (reference sequence). The CDR3 covers 16 residues. Losses at the gene ends were 5 bases for V and 1 base for J; bases not matched to a gene: 7. For the CDR3, the DNA is TGTGCCAGTAGTCACGGACTAGGGGTGAACACCGGGGAGCTGTTTTTT. As protein: CASSHGLGVNTGELFF.

The rearrangement uses TRBV5-1 and TRBJ2-3; TRBD2 matches 15 bases. CDR1 is SGHRS, CDR2 YFSETQ, per germline. The CDR3 is 17 amino acids. With V trimmed by 4 bases and J by 0 bases, 3 bases remained unmatched. The CDR3 protein is CASSLGLAGGSTDTQYF. The DNA for the CDR3 is TGCGCCAGCAGCCTGGGACTAGCGGGGGGAAGCACAGATACGCAGTATTTT.

The chain couples TRBV4-3 to TRBJ2-7; D unclear. CDR1 and CDR2 from the germline V gene are LGHNA and YSLEER. The CDR3 is 13 amino acids. Trimming stripped 0 bases from V and 6 bases from J, with 9 bases between. The DNA for the CDR3 is TGCGCCAGCAGCCAAGAGGCTTGGGGCGAGCAGTACTTC. Its translation: CASSQEAWGEQYF.

J is TRBJ1-6 and V is TRBV5-1; 8 positions match TRBD1. Per germline, CDR1 SGHRS and CDR2 YFSETQ. V lost 4 bases, J lost 4 bases, and 4 bases stayed unmatched. This CDR3 contains 15 residues. CDR3: CASSSGQGYNSPLHF. The CDR3 bases are TGCGCCAGCAGCAGCGGACAGGGTTATAATTCACCCCTCCACTTT.

This clone appeared a few times. The chain recombines TRBV19 with TRBJ1-2, with D unclear. V was pared by 9 bases and J by 8 bases, with 10 bases between. The CDR3 has 10 amino acids. The germline CDR1 and CDR2 sequences are LNHDA and SQIVND (reference sequence). The CDR3 spells CASRGVGYTF. The DNA of the CDR3 is TGTGCCAGCCGAGGCGTCGGCTACACCTTC.

CDR3 coding DNA: TGTGCCAGCTCGCTCGGGGGCCCTAACACCGGGGAGCTGTTTTTT. This encodes CASSLGGPNTGELFF. The chain joins TRBV18 to TRBJ2-2; TRBD1 or TRBD2 may be the D gene (6 bases each). This CDR3 has 15 amino acids. Between the trimmed V and J ends, which lost 6 bases and 2 bases, there was a span of 13 bases. Germline assignment: CDR1 KGHSH and CDR2 LQKENI.